This T cell receptor beta chain was captured in a study of CD8 T cells in ankylosing spondylitis. Study results and limitations: Ankylosing spondylitis blood appeared to carry a characteristic TCR beta motif of under ten highly homologous variants. Clones linked to disease were reported to show significant enrichment in matched ankylosing spondylitis synovial fluid.

MiXCR, run by TCRdb on the 5' RACE reads, gives a single entry per CDR3 protein. The sample consists of about 540,000 distinct CDR3 sequences, 9.5% to 15% of them appearing once. This clonotype has just a few counts. Its antigen remains unidentified. The CDR3 spans 17 residues. The trim removed 4 bases at V and 4 bases at J, leaving 12 bases unmatched. Germline lookup yields CDR1 MGHRA and CDR2 YSYEKL. Sequencing was carried out using blood, either unsorted or a sorted T cell fraction (not recorded which). V usage is TRBV4-1 and J usage is TRBJ2-3; TRBD2 matches 9 bases. The sequence was obtained from a male donor with ankylosing spondylitis. The CDR3 DNA follows: TGCGCCAGCAGCCCTAAGGTAGCGGGAGATTACCCAGATACGCAGTATTTT. It translates to CASSPKVAGDYPDTQYF.